This T cell receptor (beta chain) is from a study of blood T cell repertoires in COVID-19. Looking at the study overall: COVID-19 samples collected from the United States, Italy and Spain covered acute and convalescent phases. PBMCs, B-cell-depleted T cells, or T cells were the source of the cDNA or gDNA that made up the material.

Original data processing: By means of reference gene primer amplification, nucleated cell counts were estimated. Some clones are missing from TCRdb's copy, which holds only in-frame ones; the method was immunoSEQ multiplex PCR. Clone size and V and J calls were adopted from that table, with D and trimming inferred from the DNA. This table holds approximately 98,000 clones, over 80% found once. V lost 3 bases and J 0 bases, leaving 14 bases between the germline ends. This CDR3 comprises 16 residues. Germline V gives CDR1 SNHLY, CDR2 FYNNEI. This TCR came from a woman in her seventies with acute or convalescent COVID-19. This sequence joins TRBV2 and TRBJ1-1; D gene uncertain. Material for sequencing was peripheral blood. CDR3 DNA sequence: TGTGCCAGCAGTGAGTTCCCAATAGAGATGAACACTGAAGCTTTCTTT. Translation: CASSEFPIEMNTEAFF.